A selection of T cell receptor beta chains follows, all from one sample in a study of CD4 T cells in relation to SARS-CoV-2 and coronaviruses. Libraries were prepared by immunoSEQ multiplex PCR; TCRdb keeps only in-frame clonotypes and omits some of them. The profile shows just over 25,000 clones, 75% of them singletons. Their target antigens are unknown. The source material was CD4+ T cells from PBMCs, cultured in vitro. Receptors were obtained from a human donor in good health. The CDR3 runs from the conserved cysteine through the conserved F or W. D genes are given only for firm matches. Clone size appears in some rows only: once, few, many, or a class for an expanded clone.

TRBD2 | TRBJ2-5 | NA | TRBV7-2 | CASSHSRLAGDQETQYF | TGTGCCAGCAGCCATAGCCGGCTAGCGGGAGATCAAGAGACCCAGTACTTC
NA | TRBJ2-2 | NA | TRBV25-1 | CASSRLPGELFF | TGTGCCAGCAGTCGACTGCCCGGGGAGCTGTTTTTT
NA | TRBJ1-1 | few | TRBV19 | CASSITFNTEAFF | TGTGCCAGTAGTATAACCTTTAACACTGAAGCTTTCTTT
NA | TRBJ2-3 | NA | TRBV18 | CASSPDTSWTTDTQYF | TGTGCCAGCTCACCCGACACATCCTGGACCACAGATACGCAGTATTTT
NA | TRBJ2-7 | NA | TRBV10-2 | CASSDYSSYEQYF | TGCGCCAGCAGTGACTACAGCTCCTACGAGCAGTACTTC
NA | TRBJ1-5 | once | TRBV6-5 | CASSYGSNQPQHF | TGTGCCAGCAGTTACGGGAGCAATCAGCCCCAGCATTTT
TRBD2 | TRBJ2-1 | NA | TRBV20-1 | CSASRPTASGRDEQFF | TGCAGTGCTAGTAGGCCTACCGCGAGCGGGAGAGATGAGCAGTTCTTC
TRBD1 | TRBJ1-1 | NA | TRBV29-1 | CSAPTGFNTEAFF | TGCAGCGCCCCGACAGGGTTCAACACTGAAGCTTTCTTT
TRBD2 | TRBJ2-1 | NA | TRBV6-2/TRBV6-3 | CASSYGTILNNEQFF | TGTGCCAGCAGTTATGGGACTATACTTAACAATGAGCAGTTCTTC
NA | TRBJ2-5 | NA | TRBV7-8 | CASSFDRVGGETQYF | TGTGCCAGCAGCTTCGACAGGGTGGGAGGAGAGACCCAGTACTTC
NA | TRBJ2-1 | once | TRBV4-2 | CASSRKREANNEQFF | TGTGCCAGCAGCCGTAAGCGCGAGGCAAACAATGAGCAGTTCTTC
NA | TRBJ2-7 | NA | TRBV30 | CAWSVGSSYEQYF | TGTGCCTGGAGTGTAGGGTCCTCCTACGAGCAGTACTTC
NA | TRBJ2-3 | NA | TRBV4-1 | CASSQDRGIRTDTQYF | TGCGCCAGCAGCCAAGATCGCGGGATTCGTACAGATACGCAGTATTTT
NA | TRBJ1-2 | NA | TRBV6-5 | CASSNEGSSNYGYTF | TGTGCCAGCAGTAACGAGGGCAGCTCTAACTATGGCTACACCTTC
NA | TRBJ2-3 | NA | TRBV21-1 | CASSKAGQKREGDTQYF | TGTGCCAGCAGCAAAGCGGGCCAAAAGCGGGAGGGAGATACGCAGTATTTT
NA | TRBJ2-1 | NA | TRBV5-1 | CASSLGQINEQFF | TGCGCCAGCAGCTTAGGACAGATCAATGAGCAGTTCTTC
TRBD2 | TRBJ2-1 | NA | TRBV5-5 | CASSLEGGRASNEQFF | TGTGCCAGCAGCCTGGAAGGCGGGAGGGCCTCGAATGAGCAGTTCTTC
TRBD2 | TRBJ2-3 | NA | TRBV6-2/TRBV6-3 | CASSSSGLAGDTQYF | TGTGCCAGCAGTTCCTCGGGACTAGCGGGGGATACGCAGTATTTT
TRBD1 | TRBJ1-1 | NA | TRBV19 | CASSTRTGAITEAFF | TGTGCCAGTAGTACTCGGACAGGGGCTATCACTGAAGCTTTCTTT
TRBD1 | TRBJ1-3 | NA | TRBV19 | CASSPGSWARQGPISSSGNTIYF | TGTGCCAGTAGTCCCGGCAGTTGGGCGAGACAGGGACCGATTTCTAGCTCTGGAAACACCATATATTTT
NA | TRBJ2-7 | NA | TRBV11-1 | CASTPGPRGEQYF | TGTGCCAGCACCCCGGGACCTAGGGGCGAGCAGTACTTC
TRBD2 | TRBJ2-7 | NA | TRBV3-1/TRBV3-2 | CASSQTTSGVPYEQYF | TGTGCCAGCAGCCAGACTACTAGCGGGGTACCCTACGAGCAGTACTTC
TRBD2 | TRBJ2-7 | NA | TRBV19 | CASSWGTRSSYEQYF | TGTGCCAGTAGTTGGGGGACTAGGAGCTCCTACGAGCAGTACTTC
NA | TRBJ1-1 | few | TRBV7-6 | CASTRGAFGQYTEAFF | TGTGCCAGCACCCGAGGGGCTTTCGGCCAGTACACTGAAGCTTTCTTT
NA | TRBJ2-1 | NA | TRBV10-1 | CASSDRVGYNEQFF | TGCGCCAGCAGTGACAGGGTGGGATACAATGAGCAGTTCTTC
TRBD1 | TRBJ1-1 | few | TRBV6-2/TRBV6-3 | CASSLPPGQTYTEAFF | TGTGCCAGCAGCCTACCTCCGGGACAGACTTACACTGAAGCTTTCTTT
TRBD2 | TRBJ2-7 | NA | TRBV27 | CASSLSGGAPYEQYF | TGTGCCAGCAGTTTATCCGGGGGGGCCCCCTACGAGCAGTACTTC
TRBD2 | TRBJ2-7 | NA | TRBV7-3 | CASSLLAGGPYEQYF | TGTGCCAGCAGCTTATTAGCGGGAGGGCCCTACGAGCAGTACTTC
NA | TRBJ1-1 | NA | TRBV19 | CASSYTGNTEAFF | TGTGCCAGTAGTTACACTGGGAACACTGAAGCTTTCTTT
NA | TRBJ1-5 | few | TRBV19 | CASSMVSGSGQPQHF | TGTGCCAGTAGTATGGTTTCAGGTTCGGGTCAGCCCCAGCATTTT
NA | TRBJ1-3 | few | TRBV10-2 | CASSDWGYGNTIYF | TGCGCCAGCAGTGACTGGGGGTATGGAAACACCATATATTTT
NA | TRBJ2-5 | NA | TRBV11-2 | CASSLGRAETQYF | TGTGCCAGCAGCTTAGGCAGGGCGGAGACCCAGTACTTC
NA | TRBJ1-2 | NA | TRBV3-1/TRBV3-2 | CASSYREGYGYTF | TGTGCCAGCAGCTACAGGGAGGGCTATGGCTACACCTTC
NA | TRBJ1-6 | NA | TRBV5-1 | CASSLGQQNNSPLHF | TGCGCCAGCAGCTTGGGACAGCAAAATAATTCACCCCTCCACTTT
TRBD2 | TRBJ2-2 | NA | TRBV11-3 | CASSLDPGQGGTGELFF | TGTGCCAGCAGCTTAGATCCGGGCCAGGGAGGGACCGGGGAGCTGTTTTTT
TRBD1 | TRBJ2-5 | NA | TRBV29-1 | CSVDHDRVETQYF | TGCAGCGTTGACCACGACAGGGTTGAGACCCAGTACTTC
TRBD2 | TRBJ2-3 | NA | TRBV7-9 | CASRSSGRAADTQYF | TGTGCCAGCAGATCTAGCGGGAGGGCCGCAGATACGCAGTATTTT
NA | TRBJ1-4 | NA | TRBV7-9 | CASSLAQGYEKLFF | TGTGCCAGCAGCTTAGCGCAGGGTTACGAAAAACTGTTTTTT
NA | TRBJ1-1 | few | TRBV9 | CASSPLSGAEAFF | TGTGCCAGCAGCCCCCTATCAGGGGCTGAAGCTTTCTTT
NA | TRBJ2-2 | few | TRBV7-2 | CASSIRGVGTGELFF | TGTGCCAGCAGTATACGTGGGGTTGGGACCGGGGAGCTGTTTTTT
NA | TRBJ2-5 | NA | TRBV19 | CASSILGARETQYF | TGTGCCAGTAGTATTTTGGGGGCCCGGGAGACCCAGTACTTC
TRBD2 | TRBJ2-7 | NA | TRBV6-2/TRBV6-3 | CASSYSVRSSGRYEQYF | TGTGCCAGCAGTTACTCCGTTCGTTCTAGCGGGAGATACGAGCAGTACTTC
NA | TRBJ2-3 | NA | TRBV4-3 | CASSQDWAGSGDTQYF | TGCGCCAGCAGCCAAGATTGGGCAGGCTCAGGAGATACGCAGTATTTT
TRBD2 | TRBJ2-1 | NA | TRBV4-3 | CASSLLAGGPDEQFF | TGCGCCAGCAGCCTGTTAGCGGGAGGGCCGGATGAGCAGTTCTTC
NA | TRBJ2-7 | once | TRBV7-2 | CASSLTAYEQYF | TGTGCCAGCAGCTTGACAGCCTACGAGCAGTACTTC